Below are 23 T cell receptor beta chains sequenced from a single sample in a study of shared clonotypes between healthy human individuals. Sequencing was performed with immunoSEQ multiplex PCR; in TCRdb, only in-frame clones are kept and a portion is missing. Of nearly 2 million clones detected, around 96% appear once; the ten largest clones hold roughly 1%. Terminally differentiated effector memory CD45RA+ cells were left out of the naive CD8 fraction, which was CD45RO-negative and positively selected for CCR7. The sample comprised naive CD8+ T cells sorted from blood. These receptors came from a man aged 18 to 29 in good health.

Comment on this clone: The sample contains more than one DNA sequence encoding this CDR3. The rearrangement links TRBV6-1 to TRBJ1-6; no reliable D call. The CDR3 is made up of 15 amino acids. The V gene's germline CDR1 is MNHNS and CDR2 SASEGT. Trimming cost V 6 bases and J 0 bases, with 9 bases left between them. For the CDR3, the DNA is TGTGCCAGCAGCGAGGAGAGCTCCTATAATTCACCCCTCCACTTT. Translating gives CASSEESSYNSPLHF.

The chain carries TRBV7-2 and TRBJ1-1, with 8 positions matching TRBD1. The V gene end was trimmed by 11 bases and the J gene end by 3 bases; junction bases not matched to a gene: 8. There are 13 residues in the CDR3. Germline V gene lookup returns CDR1 SGHTA and CDR2 FQGNSA. CDR3 sequence (DNA): TGTGCCCACAGGGGGAGGGGCTACACTGAAGCTTTCTTT. Protein sequence: CAHRGRGYTEAFF. The variable domain in full, with the rest retrieved from reference TRBV7-2 and TRBJ1-1, is GAGVSQSPSNKVTEKGKDVELRCDPISGHTALYWYRQSLGQGLEFLIYFQGNSAPDKSGLPSDRFSAERTGGSVSTLTIQRTQQEDSAVYLCAHRGRGYTEAFFGQGTRLTVV.

V usage is TRBV6-5 and J usage is TRBJ2-7; 10 nucleotides line up with TRBD2. The CDR3 contains 14 residues. Unmatched junction bases numbered 8, after V lost 5 bases and J lost 7 bases. Germline values: CDR1 MNHEY, CDR2 SVGAGI. DNA for the CDR3: TGTGCCAGCAGTACCCTAGCGGGAGTAAGGGAGCAGTACTTC. Encoded protein: CASSTLAGVREQYF.

This clone appeared a few times. The chain is built from TRBV9 and TRBJ1-6; no reliable D call. Germline CDR1 SGDLS, CDR2 YYNGEE. This CDR3 has 14 amino acids. V was pared by 2 bases and J by 10 bases, with 13 bases between. The CDR3 sequence: CASSVDLGGSPLHF. The CDR3 DNA follows: TGTGCCAGCAGCGTGGACCTGGGTGGGTCACCCCTCCACTTT.

This chain uses TRBV4-3 with TRBJ2-5; TRBD2 matches at 7 bases. V was pared by 0 bases and J by 4 bases, with 8 bases of the junction left unmatched. Germline V CDR1 and CDR2: LGHNA, YSLEER. The CDR3 runs 16 residues. The CDR3 is CASSQDWFGEGETQYF. The CDR3 bases are TGCGCCAGCAGCCAAGATTGGTTCGGGGAGGGAGAGACCCAGTACTTC.

The chain recombines TRBV7-9 with TRBJ2-6; no clear D. V was shortened by 8 bases and J by 5 bases, with 10 bases between the two germline ends. CDR1 SEHNR and CDR2 FQNEAQ come from the germline V gene (reference sequence). CDR3 size: 13 residues. The CDR3, as DNA: TGTGCCAGCGGTTCCGAAAGGGCCAACGTCCTGACTTTC. This sequence encodes CASGSERANVLTF.

The chain joins TRBV4-1 to TRBJ2-7, with 7 bases identical to TRBD1. This CDR3 contains 15 residues. Trimming removed 4 bases from V and 5 bases from J; junction bases left unmatched: 11. CDR1 is MGHRA and CDR2 is YSYEKL in the germline V gene. The CDR3 is CASSPRTGNVHEQYF. The CDR3 DNA reads as TGCGCCAGCAGCCCACGGACAGGAAACGTCCACGAGCAGTACTTC.

This rearrangement joins TRBV7-2 to TRBJ1-2; D remains ambiguous. Germline CDR1 and CDR2: SGHTA and FQGNSA. The CDR3 loop spans 14 amino acids. V shed 3 bases and J shed 2 bases, with 10 bases lying between them. In DNA form, the CDR3 reads TGTGCCAGCAGCTTTATTAACGGGAACTATGGCTACACCTTC. It codes for CASSFINGNYGYTF.

The rearrangement uses TRBV6-6 and TRBJ2-1, with 12 bases aligning to TRBD2. The CDR3 is 13 residues long. Germline CDR1 is MNHNY and CDR2 is SVGAGI (reference sequence). Losses at the gene ends were 7 bases for V and 6 bases for J; bases not matched to a gene: 1. DNA of the CDR3: TGTGCCAGCACTAGCGGGGGGGCCAATGAGCAGTTCTTC. Protein sequence: CASTSGGANEQFF.

The chain recombines TRBV11-2 with TRBJ1-5; D is perhaps TRBD1 (5 bases). Germline CDR1 reads SGHAT; CDR2 reads FQNNGV. Trimming stripped 0 bases from V and 6 bases from J, with 15 bases between. This CDR3 has 16 amino acids. CDR3: CASSLDGVGESQPQHF. The CDR3 DNA follows: TGTGCCAGCAGCTTAGACGGCGTGGGGGAAAGTCAGCCCCAGCATTTT.

This chain joins TRBV10-3 and TRBJ2-2, with D perhaps matching TRBD1 (6 bases). The V end was cut by 4 bases, the J end by 0 bases, with 9 bases between. Per germline, CDR1 ENHRY and CDR2 SYGVKD. This CDR3 comprises 15 residues. The CDR3 sequence is CAISGEGANTGELFF. DNA for the CDR3: TGTGCCATCAGTGGCGAGGGGGCGAACACCGGGGAGCTGTTTTTT.

Remarks on this clone: In the same sample, other DNA sequences code for this CDR3. V is TRBV13 and J is TRBJ2-7; D remains unclear. The ends were cut back, 0 bases at V and 5 bases at J, with 5 bases in the middle. This CDR3 is 12 amino acids long. The germline V gene has CDR1 PRHDT and CDR2 FYEKMQ (reference sequence). The CDR3 here is CASSLGTHEQYF. The DNA for the CDR3 is TGTGCCAGCAGCTTAGGGACCCACGAGCAGTACTTC.

The CDR3, as DNA: TGTGCCAGTAGTATAGCGGCTGAGGGGCTCTCCAATCAGCCCCAGCATTTT. Protein sequence: CASSIAAEGLSNQPQHF. The J gene is TRBJ1-5, the V gene TRBV19, with D perhaps TRBD1 (5 bases). The germline V gene encodes CDR1 LNHDA and CDR2 SQIVND (reference sequence). V dropped 1 base and J dropped 3 bases, with 16 bases sitting between them. The CDR3 contains 17 residues.

The V and J genes are TRBV11-2 and TRBJ1-1; D not resolved. CDR1 and CDR2 from the germline V gene are SGHAT and FQNNGV. The CDR3 covers 15 residues. With 2 bases removed from V and 3 bases from J, the gap between germline ends came to 13 bases. The CDR3 region has the DNA TGTGCCAGCAGCTTATTTCCCGGAGGGCACACTGAAGCTTTCTTT. Residues: CASSLFPGGHTEAFF.

The V call is TRBV2, the J call TRBJ2-7; no clear D. Trimming left V 5 bases short and J 5 bases short, with 7 bases between. Germline V gene sequence: CDR1 SNHLY, CDR2 FYNNEI. This CDR3 is built from 11 residues. The DNA for the CDR3 is TGTGCCAGCAGTTGGACCGACGAGCAGTACTTC. Its translation: CASSWTDEQYF.

The rearrangement links TRBV13 to TRBJ2-7, with 7 bases that match TRBD1. From germline, CDR1 is PRHDT and CDR2 FYEKMQ (reference sequence). V gave up 4 bases and J gave up 2 bases; unmatched junction bases: 5. The CDR3 runs 14 residues. The chain's CDR3 is CASSYGTVPYEQYF. The CDR3 DNA is TGTGCCAGCAGCTATGGGACAGTCCCCTACGAGCAGTACTTC.

Of note for this clone: This sample includes further DNA sequences coding for the same CDR3. This chain links TRBV29-1 with TRBJ1-1; no firm D call. Between the trimmed V and J ends, which lost 7 bases and 4 bases, there was a span of 7 bases. The CDR3 is 10 amino acids. The germline gives CDR1 SQVTM, CDR2 ANQGSEA. The CDR3 DNA follows: TGCAGCGCAGAGGGCACTGAAGCTTTCTTT. This codes for CSAEGTEAFF.

The V and J genes are TRBV4-1 and TRBJ2-7, with 7 positions matching TRBD1. The trim removed 1 base at V and 5 bases at J, leaving 8 bases unmatched. The CDR3 length is 15 residues. CDR1 MGHRA and CDR2 YSYEKL come from the germline V gene. The CDR3 DNA reads TGCGCCAGCAGCCAAGTACAGGGGTCTATCCACGAGCAGTACTTC. Translated: CASSQVQGSIHEQYF.

This chain connects TRBV27 to TRBJ2-7, with a weak D call TRBD2 (5 bases). The CDR3 spans 13 residues. The ends were cut back, 3 bases at V and 4 bases at J, with 10 bases in the middle. Germline V lookup: CDR1 MNHEY, CDR2 SMNVEV (reference sequence). The CDR3 DNA reads TGTGCCAGCAGTTTGGCGTGGGAGTACGAGCAGTACTTC. It is translated as CASSLAWEYEQYF.

The rearrangement uses TRBV2 and TRBJ2-7; 12 bases line up with TRBD2. CDR1 and CDR2 from the germline V gene are SNHLY and FYNNEI. CDR3 length equals 18 residues. Trimming cost V 2 bases and J 0 bases; bases outside gene matches: 8. The CDR3 region is CASSEPLAGGPSSYEQYF. CDR3 DNA: TGTGCCAGCAGTGAACCACTAGCGGGGGGCCCAAGCTCCTACGAGCAGTACTTC. The full variable domain, its missing parts supplied by reference TRBV2 and TRBJ2-7, is EPEVTQTPSHQVTQMGQEVILRCVPISNHLYFYWYRQILGQKVEFLVSFYNNEISEKSEIFDDQFSVERPDGSNFTLKIRSTKLEDSAMYFCASSEPLAGGPSSYEQYFGPGTRLTVT.

CDR3 sequence (DNA): TGTGCCAGCAGCCTTTCCTCCGCTAGCACAGATACGCAGTATTTT. Amino acid sequence: CASSLSSASTDTQYF. The rearrangement links TRBV14 to TRBJ2-3; unclear D gene. Trimming left V 4 bases short and J 0 bases short, with 11 bases between. CDR3 length: 15 amino acids. CDR1 is SGHDN, CDR2 FVKESK, per germline.

The chain employs TRBV7-9 and TRBJ2-1, with D perhaps TRBD1 (7 bases). The CDR3 is made up of 14 amino acids. Germline CDR1 and CDR2: SEHNR and FQNEAQ (reference sequence). V shed 4 bases and J shed 4 bases, with 11 bases lying between them. DNA of the CDR3: TGTGCCAGCAGCTCAGGGGGGCTTTACAATGAGCAGTTCTTC. Protein product: CASSSGGLYNEQFF.

V gene TRBV10-3 combines with J gene TRBJ2-7; a weak D match, TRBD2 (6 bases). Per germline, CDR1 ENHRY and CDR2 SYGVKD. The length of the CDR3 is 14 residues. V lost 3 bases and J 1 base, leaving 10 bases between the germline ends. This CDR3 is CAISDDSGSYEQYF. The DNA for the CDR3 is TGTGCCATCAGTGATGATAGCGGTTCCTACGAGCAGTACTTC.